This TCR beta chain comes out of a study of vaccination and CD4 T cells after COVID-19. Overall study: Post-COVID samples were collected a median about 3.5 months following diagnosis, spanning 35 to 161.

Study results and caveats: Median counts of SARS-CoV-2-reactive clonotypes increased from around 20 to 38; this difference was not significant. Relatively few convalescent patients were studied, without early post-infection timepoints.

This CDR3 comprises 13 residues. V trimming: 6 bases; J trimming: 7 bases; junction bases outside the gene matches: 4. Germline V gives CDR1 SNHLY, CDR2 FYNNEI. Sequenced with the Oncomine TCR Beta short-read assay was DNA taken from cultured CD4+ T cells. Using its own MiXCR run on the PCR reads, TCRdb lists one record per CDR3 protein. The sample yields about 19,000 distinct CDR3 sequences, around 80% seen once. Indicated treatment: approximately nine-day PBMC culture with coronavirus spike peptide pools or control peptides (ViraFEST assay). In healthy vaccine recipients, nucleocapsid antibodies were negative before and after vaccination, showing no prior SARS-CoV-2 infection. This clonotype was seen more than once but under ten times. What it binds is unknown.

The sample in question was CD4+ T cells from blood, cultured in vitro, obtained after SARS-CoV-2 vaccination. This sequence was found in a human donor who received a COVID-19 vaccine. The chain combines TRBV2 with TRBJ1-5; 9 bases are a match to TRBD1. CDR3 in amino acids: CASREDRGQPQHF. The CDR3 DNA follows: TGTGCCAGCAGAGAGGACAGGGGACAGCCCCAGCATTTT.